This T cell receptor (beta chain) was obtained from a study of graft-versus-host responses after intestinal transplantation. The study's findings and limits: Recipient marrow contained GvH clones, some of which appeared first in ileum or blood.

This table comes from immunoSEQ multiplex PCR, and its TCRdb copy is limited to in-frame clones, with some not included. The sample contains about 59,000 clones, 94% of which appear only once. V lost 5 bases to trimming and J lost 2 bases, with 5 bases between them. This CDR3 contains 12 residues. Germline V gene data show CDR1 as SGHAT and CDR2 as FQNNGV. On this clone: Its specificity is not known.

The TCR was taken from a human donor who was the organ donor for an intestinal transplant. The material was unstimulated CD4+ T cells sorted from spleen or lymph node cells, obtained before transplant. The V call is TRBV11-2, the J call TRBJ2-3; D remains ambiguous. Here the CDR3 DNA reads TGTGCCAGCAGCCCGTTCACAGATACGCAGTATTTT. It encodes CASSPFTDTQYF. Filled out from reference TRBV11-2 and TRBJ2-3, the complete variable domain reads EAGVAQSPRYKIIEKRQSVAFWCNPISGHATLYWYQQILGQGPKLLIQFQNNGVVDDSQLPKDRFSAERLKGVDSTLKIQPAKLEDSAVYLCASSPFTDTQYFGPGTRLTVL.